Given below is one T cell receptor beta chain in context. Its antigen is undetermined. The data originate from a study of CD4+ T cells in melanoma. General study results and limits: A reported correlation linked neoantigen-specific CD4+ T cells to CD8+, macrophage and B cell function.

Germline loops: CDR1 MNHEY, CDR2 SVGAGI. The CDR3 is 14 residues long. V shed 0 bases and J shed 4 bases, with 9 bases lying between them. Some clones are missing from TCRdb's copy, which holds only in-frame ones; the method was immunoSEQ multiplex PCR. The sample carries about 140,000 clones, around 90% recorded once. The clonotype was recovered from a human donor with melanoma. V usage is TRBV6-5 and J usage is TRBJ1-1; unclear D gene. CDR3 DNA: TGTGCCAGCAGTTACTCGGTTCGGGCCACTGAAGCTTTCTTT. It codes for CASSYSVRATEAFF.